This TCR beta chain is from a study of ipilimumab plus nivolumab after autologous stem cell transplantation. Study in general: Median doses per patient: roughly 5 ipilimumab, 8 or 9 nivolumab.

Clones were sequenced by immunoSEQ multiplex PCR, and TCRdb holds only the in-frame ones, with some missing. The repertoire holds over 2,000 clones, with roughly 80% as singletons. The CDR3 has 15 residues. Germline V gene lookup returns CDR1 MNHEY and CDR2 SMNVEV (reference sequence). The V gene lost 6 bases and the J gene lost 7 bases, with 18 bases spanning the gap. The receptor was isolated from a male donor with multiple myeloma. The sequencing used PBMCs, collected in a trial of ipilimumab plus nivolumab as post-transplant consolidation. The genes are TRBV27 and TRBJ2-2, with D tentatively TRBD2 (7 bases). The CDR3 DNA follows: TGTGCCAGCAGGACTTGGGGGGGGCCCGGCGGGGAGCTGTTTTTT. This translates into CASRTWGGPGGELFF.